Below, one T cell receptor (beta chain) is given with its context. The entry originates in a study of blood T cell repertoires in COVID-19. Study at large: Acute-phase and convalescent COVID-19 samples originated in the United States, Italy and Spain. PBMCs, B-cell-depleted T cells, or T cells were the source of the cDNA or gDNA that made up the material.

Authors' analysis steps: Scientists estimated how many nucleated cells there were by amplifying reference gene primers. Method: immunoSEQ multiplex PCR; TCRdb's copy keeps in-frame clones and lacks some. Clone size and the V and J calls come from that table; the DNA yielded D and trimming. The table lists around 260,000 clones, less than 90% of them singletons. V lost 7 bases to trimming and J lost 7 bases; unmatched junction nucleotides: 9. This CDR3 has 15 amino acids. Germline values: CDR1 MNHNY, CDR2 SVGAGI (reference sequence). Sequencing was performed on peripheral blood. This TCR was recovered from a man aged 60 to 69 who had recovered from COVID-19. The J gene is TRBJ1-6, the V gene TRBV6-6; 8 positions agree with TRBD1. CDR3 coding DNA: TGTGCCAGCACCCCGGACAGGGTGGGGAATTCACCCCTCCACTTT. Translating gives CASTPDRVGNSPLHF.